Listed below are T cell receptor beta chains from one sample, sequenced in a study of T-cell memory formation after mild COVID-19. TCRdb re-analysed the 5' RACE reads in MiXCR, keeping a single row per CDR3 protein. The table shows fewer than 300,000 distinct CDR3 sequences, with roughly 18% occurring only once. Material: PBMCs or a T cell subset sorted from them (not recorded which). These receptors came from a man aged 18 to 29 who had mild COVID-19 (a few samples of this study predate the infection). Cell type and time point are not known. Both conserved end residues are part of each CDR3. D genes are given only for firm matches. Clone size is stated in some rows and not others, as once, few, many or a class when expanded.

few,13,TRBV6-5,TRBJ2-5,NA,CASRNTGGETQYF,TGTGCCAGCAGAAATACAGGTGGAGAGACCCAGTACTTC
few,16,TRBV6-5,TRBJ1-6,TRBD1,CASSYYYGQGDSPLHF,TGTGCCAGCAGTTACTACTACGGACAGGGAGATTCACCCCTCCACTTT
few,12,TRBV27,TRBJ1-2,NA,CASSPAGDGYTF,TGTGCCAGCAGCCCAGCGGGGGACGGCTACACCTTC
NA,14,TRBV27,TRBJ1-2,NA,CASRRRQVSYGYTF,TGTGCCAGCAGGAGACGGCAGGTGTCCTATGGCTACACCTTC
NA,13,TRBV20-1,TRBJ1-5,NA,CSAGGLSNQPQHF,TGCAGTGCCGGGGGGCTTAGCAATCAGCCCCAGCATTTT
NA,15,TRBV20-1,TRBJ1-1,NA,CSARDNRAGDTEAFF,TGCAGTGCTAGAGATAATAGAGCAGGGGACACTGAAGCTTTCTTT
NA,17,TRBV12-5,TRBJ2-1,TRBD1,CASGLGTWQGADNEQFF,TGTGCTAGTGGTTTGGGTACTTGGCAGGGGGCGGACAATGAGCAGTTCTTC
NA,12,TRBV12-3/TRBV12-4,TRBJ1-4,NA,CASSSVDEKLFF,TGTGCCAGCAGTTCCGTTGATGAAAAACTGTTTTTT
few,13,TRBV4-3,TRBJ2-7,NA,CASSHGQSYEQYF,TGCGCCAGCAGCCACGGACAGTCCTACGAGCAGTACTTC
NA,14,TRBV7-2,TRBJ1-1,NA,CASSPPGLGTEAFF,TGTGCCAGCAGCCCCCCAGGGCTGGGCACTGAAGCTTTCTTT
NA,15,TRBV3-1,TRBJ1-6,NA,CASSQERGLYSPLHF,TGTGCCAGCAGCCAAGAGCGGGGGTTATATTCACCCCTCCACTTT
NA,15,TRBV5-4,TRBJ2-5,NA,CASSPPGRGEETQYF,TGTGCCAGCAGCCCTCCCGGCCGCGGTGAAGAGACCCAGTACTTC